These 17 T cell receptor beta chains were all obtained from the same sample, sequenced in a study of T cells after yellow fever vaccination. TCRdb processed the 5' RACE reads anew with MiXCR; each CDR3 protein has one entry. The sample yields 200,000 to 300,000 distinct CDR3 sequences, over 6.5% seen once. The sequenced sample was CD4+ T cells sorted from PBMCs, obtained on the day of the yellow fever booster vaccination. These receptors were collected from a man aged 25 to 40 who received the YFV17D yellow fever vaccine.

A few counts support this clonotype. The chain carries TRBV18 and TRBJ2-5; D uncertain. The CDR3 spans 13 residues. Trimming stripped 3 bases from V and 5 bases from J, with 10 bases between. CDR1 is KGHSH and CDR2 is LQKENI in the germline V gene. CDR3 loop: CASSPLTAETQYF. The CDR3 bases are TGTGCCAGCTCACCCCTCACGGCGGAGACCCAGTACTTC.

This clonotype was detected many times. The chain couples TRBV5-6 to TRBJ1-1; D is ambiguous. The CDR3 has 12 amino acids. V was clipped by 0 bases and J by 5 bases, with 5 bases between them. Per the germline V gene, CDR1 is SGHDT and CDR2 is YYEEEE. The CDR3 loop reads CASSLVGTEAFF. The CDR3 DNA reads as TGTGCCAGCAGCTTGGTGGGAACTGAAGCTTTCTTT.

This clonotype was found a few times. This sequence joins TRBV5-6 and TRBJ2-5; D is possibly TRBD2 (5 bases). Between the trimmed V and J ends, which lost 4 bases and 2 bases, there was a span of 18 bases. The V gene's germline CDR1 is SGHDT and CDR2 YYEEEE. CDR3 length: 16 residues. Here the CDR3 reads CASSLTSGSQQETQYF. CDR3 in DNA: TGTGCCAGCAGCCTAACCTCGGGGAGTCAACAAGAGACCCAGTACTTC.

The table lists this clonotype with many counts. The V call is TRBV20-1, the J call TRBJ2-7; D could derive from TRBD1 or TRBD2 (5 bases each). The CDR3 length is 11 residues. Germline-derived CDR1 and CDR2 are DFQATT and SNEGSKA (reference sequence). The V end lost 5 bases, the J end lost 8 bases, and 13 bases lay between the germline ends. DNA for the CDR3: TGCAGTGCTGCCTCACTGGGACAGCAGTACTTC. Its translation: CSAASLGQQYF.

J is TRBJ2-5 and V is TRBV5-1; TRBD1 aligns across 10 bases. The CDR3 is 13 amino acids. Losses at the gene ends were 4 bases for V and 7 bases for J; bases not matched to a gene: 4. Germline V gives CDR1 SGHRS, CDR2 YFSETQ. The CDR3 bases are TGCGCCAGCAGCCCAGGACAGGGGGTGACCCAGTACTTC. Translated, it gives CASSPGQGVTQYF.

The CDR3 bases are TGCAGTGGGGACAGTAGGTCCTACAATGAGCAGTTCTTC. Translated, it gives CSGDSRSYNEQFF. V usage is TRBV20-1 and J usage is TRBJ2-1; 7 positions agree with TRBD1. CDR1 DFQATT and CDR2 SNEGSKA come from the germline V gene (reference sequence). The CDR3 runs 13 residues. Trimming removed 7 bases from V and 1 base from J; junction bases left unmatched: 4.

This clonotype was detected many times. The chain has TRBV18 and TRBJ2-2; the D gene is possibly TRBD2 (6 bases). Per the germline V gene, CDR1 is KGHSH and CDR2 is LQKENI. With 3 bases removed from V and 2 bases from J, the gap between germline ends came to 13 bases. The CDR3 length is 16 residues. The CDR3 region has the DNA TGTGCCAGCTCACCCCCTGGCGGGGTTAACACCGGGGAGCTGTTTTTT. This sequence encodes CASSPPGGVNTGELFF.

This clonotype was picked up a small number of times. V usage is TRBV20-1 and J usage is TRBJ1-1; D unclear. The CDR3 loop spans 14 amino acids. V was cut by 0 bases and J by 4 bases, with 12 bases left in between. Germline assignment: CDR1 DFQATT and CDR2 SNEGSKA (reference sequence). CDR3 sequence reads: CSARDPGAGTEAFF. The CDR3 DNA reads as TGCAGTGCTAGAGATCCCGGCGCGGGCACTGAAGCTTTCTTT.

This clonotype was observed a few times. V usage is TRBV5-1 and J usage is TRBJ1-4, with 7 nucleotides matching TRBD1. The length of the CDR3 is 14 residues. Germline loops: CDR1 SGHRS, CDR2 YFSETQ. The V segment lost 7 bases and the J segment 5 bases; nucleotides outside the gene matches: 8. CDR3 sequence: CASRQGVGNEKLFF. The CDR3 coding sequence is TGCGCCAGCCGGCAGGGGGTCGGGAATGAAAAACTGTTTTTT.

This chain uses TRBV20-1 with TRBJ2-1; 12 bases align to TRBD2. From germline, CDR1 is DFQATT and CDR2 SNEGSKA (reference sequence). The CDR3 extends over 15 amino acids. Trimming cost V 6 bases and J 0 bases; bases outside gene matches: 3. CDR3 residues: CSAWTSGTSYNEQFF. CDR3 nucleotide sequence: TGCAGTGCATGGACTAGCGGGACCTCCTACAATGAGCAGTTCTTC.

This clonotype was observed a few times. This chain uses TRBV7-9 with TRBJ2-4; no definite D call. This CDR3 spans 14 amino acids. CDR1 and CDR2 (germline): SEHNR, FQNEAQ (reference sequence). V gave up 4 bases and J gave up 9 bases, with 16 bases separating them. CDR3 DNA: TGTGCCAGCAGCTCCCCCCTTCGGACCGGCATTCAGTACTTC. Amino acid sequence: CASSSPLRTGIQYF.

This clonotype appeared many times. The V and J genes are TRBV7-9 and TRBJ2-2; D remains unclear. With 5 bases removed from V and 0 bases from J, the gap between germline ends came to 1 base. The length of the CDR3 is 12 residues. Germline CDR1 reads SEHNR; CDR2 reads FQNEAQ (reference sequence). The DNA of the CDR3 is TGTGCCAGCAGCACGAACACCGGGGAGCTGTTTTTT. It specifies CASSTNTGELFF.

This clonotype showed up just a few times. This sequence joins TRBV5-6 and TRBJ2-3, with D uncertain. This CDR3 comprises 14 residues. V lost 4 bases to trimming and J lost 4 bases, with 13 bases between them. From germline, CDR1 is SGHDT and CDR2 YYEEEE. The CDR3 sequence: CASSDSYYADTQYF. CDR3 bases: TGTGCCAGCAGCGACTCATATTACGCAGATACGCAGTATTTT.

This clonotype was observed at least ten times. The chain couples TRBV28 to TRBJ1-5, with D perhaps TRBD1 (5 bases). The CDR3 totals 13 residues. Germline V gene data show CDR1 as MDHEN and CDR2 as SYDVKM. V gave up 5 bases and J gave up 4 bases, with 9 bases separating them. The CDR3 here is CASSVGGNQPQHF. The CDR3 DNA reads TGTGCCAGCAGTGTGGGGGGAAATCAGCCCCAGCATTTT.

The V call is TRBV5-1, the J call TRBJ2-1; the match to TRBD1 covers 9 bases. The CDR3 runs to 15 residues. The V gene end was trimmed by 5 bases and the J gene end by 8 bases; junction bases not matched to a gene: 11. Per the germline V gene, CDR1 is SGHRS and CDR2 is YFSETQ. CDR3 protein: CASSFAGTGHDEQFF. CDR3 nucleotide sequence: TGCGCCAGCAGTTTCGCCGGGACAGGGCACGATGAGCAGTTCTTC.

This clonotype appeared a few times. The chain uses TRBV9 and TRBJ2-5, with D perhaps matching TRBD1 (6 bases). CDR1 and CDR2 (germline): SGDLS, YYNGEE. The V end was cut by 7 bases, the J end by 4 bases, with 14 bases between. The CDR3 length is 13 residues. The CDR3 nucleotides are TGTGCCAGCGGGAATCTAGGGGGAGAGACCCAGTACTTC. Its translation is CASGNLGGETQYF.

This clonotype was seen more than once but under ten times. The chain has TRBV12-3 or TRBV12-4 and TRBJ2-1; D not resolved. Trimming stripped 7 bases from V and 7 bases from J, with 17 bases between. The CDR3 sequence is 14 residues long. The CDR3 sequence is CASNEWLRTNEQFF. The CDR3 DNA follows: TGTGCCAGCAATGAATGGTTGCGGACGAATGAGCAGTTCTTC.